This T cell receptor (beta chain) was recorded in a study of regulatory T cells in long-lasting Graves disease. The CDR3 totals 15 residues. Germline lookup yields CDR1 SGHTA and CDR2 FQGNSA. Time point here: newly diagnosed GD, antithyroid drugs for less than 3 months. The TCR library used RNA extracted from PBMCs. iRepertoire HTBI primers and Arm-PCR of CDR3 regions built TCR beta libraries. TCRdb re-called the multiplex PCR reads with MiXCR, one entry per CDR3 protein. The sample includes roughly 500,000 distinct CDR3 sequences, approximately 13% of them seen just once. The data also belong to a second study, concerning T cells in Graves' hyperthyroidism and ophthalmopathy. As that report states: Researchers barred patients who had uncontrolled infection, other autoimmune disease, pregnancy or lactation.

The material sequenced was peripheral blood mononuclear cells (PBMCs), taken at new diagnosis, from a patient treated with antithyroid drugs. The chain uses TRBV7-2 and TRBJ2-3; TRBD1 agrees at 7 bases. The J call may be faulty, since TRBJ2-5 better matches the DNA end. This sequence was found in a man aged 25-45 years with Graves disease. CDR3 protein: CASSLEDRTGGTQYF. For the CDR3, the DNA is TGTGCCAGCAGCTTAGAGGACAGGACAGGAGGGACCCAGTACTTC.